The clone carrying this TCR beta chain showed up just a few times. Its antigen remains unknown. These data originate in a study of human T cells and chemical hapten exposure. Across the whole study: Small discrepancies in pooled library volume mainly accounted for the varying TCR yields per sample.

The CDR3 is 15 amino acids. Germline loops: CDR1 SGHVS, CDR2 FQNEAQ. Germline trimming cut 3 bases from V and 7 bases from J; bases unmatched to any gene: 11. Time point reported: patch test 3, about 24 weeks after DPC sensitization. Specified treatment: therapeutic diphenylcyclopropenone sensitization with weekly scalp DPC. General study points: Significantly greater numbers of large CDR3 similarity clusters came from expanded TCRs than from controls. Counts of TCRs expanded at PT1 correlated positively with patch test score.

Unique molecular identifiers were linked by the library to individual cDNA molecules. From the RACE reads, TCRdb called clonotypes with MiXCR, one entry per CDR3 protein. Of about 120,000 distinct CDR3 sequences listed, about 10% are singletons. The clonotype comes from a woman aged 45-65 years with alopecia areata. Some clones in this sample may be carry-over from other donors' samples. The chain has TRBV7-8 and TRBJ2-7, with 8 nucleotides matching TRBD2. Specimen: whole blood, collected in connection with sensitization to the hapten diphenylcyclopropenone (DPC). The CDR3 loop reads CASSFGREGSKEQYF. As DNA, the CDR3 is TGTGCCAGCAGCTTCGGACGGGAGGGTTCTAAGGAGCAGTACTTC.